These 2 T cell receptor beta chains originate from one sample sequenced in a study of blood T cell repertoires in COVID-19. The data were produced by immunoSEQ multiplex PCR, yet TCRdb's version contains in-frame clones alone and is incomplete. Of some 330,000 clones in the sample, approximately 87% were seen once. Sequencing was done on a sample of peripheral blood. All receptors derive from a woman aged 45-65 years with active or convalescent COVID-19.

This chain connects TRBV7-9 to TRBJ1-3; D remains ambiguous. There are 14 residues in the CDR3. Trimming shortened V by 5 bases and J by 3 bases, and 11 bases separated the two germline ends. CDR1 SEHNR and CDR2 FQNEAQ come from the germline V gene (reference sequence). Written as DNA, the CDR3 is TGTGCCAGCAGCCGGGAGTCCATTGGAAACACCATATATTTT. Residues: CASSRESIGNTIYF.

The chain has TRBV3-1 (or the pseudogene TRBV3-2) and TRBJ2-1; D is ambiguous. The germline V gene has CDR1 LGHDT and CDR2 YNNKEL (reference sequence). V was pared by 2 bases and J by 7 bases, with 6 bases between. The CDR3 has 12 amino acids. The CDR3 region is CASSQSRNEQFF. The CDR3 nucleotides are TGTGCCAGCAGCCAATCTAGAAATGAGCAGTTCTTC.